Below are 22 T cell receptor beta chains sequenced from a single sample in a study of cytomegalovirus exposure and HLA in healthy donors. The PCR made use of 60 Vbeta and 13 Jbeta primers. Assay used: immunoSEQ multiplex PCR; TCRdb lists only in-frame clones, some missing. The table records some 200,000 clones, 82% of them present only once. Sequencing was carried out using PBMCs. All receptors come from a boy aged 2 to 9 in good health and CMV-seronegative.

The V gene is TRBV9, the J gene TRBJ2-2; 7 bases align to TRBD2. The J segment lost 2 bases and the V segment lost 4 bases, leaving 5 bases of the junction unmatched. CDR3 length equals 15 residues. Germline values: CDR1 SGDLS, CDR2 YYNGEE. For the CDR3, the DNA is TGTGCCAGCAGCCAATGGACTAGAAACACCGGGGAGCTGTTTTTT. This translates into CASSQWTRNTGELFF.

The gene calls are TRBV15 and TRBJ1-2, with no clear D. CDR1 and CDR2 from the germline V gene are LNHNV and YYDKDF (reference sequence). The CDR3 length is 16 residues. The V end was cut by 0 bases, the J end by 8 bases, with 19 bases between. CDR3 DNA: TGTGCCACCAGCAGAGACCGGCAGTATCGGTCGGGGGGCTACACCTTC. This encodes CATSRDRQYRSGGYTF.

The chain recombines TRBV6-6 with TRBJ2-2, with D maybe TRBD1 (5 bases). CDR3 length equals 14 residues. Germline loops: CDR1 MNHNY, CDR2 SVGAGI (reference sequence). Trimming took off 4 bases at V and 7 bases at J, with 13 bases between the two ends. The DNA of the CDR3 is TGTGCCAGCAGTTCGGTGCGGACAAACGGGGAGCTGTTTTTT. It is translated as CASSSVRTNGELFF.

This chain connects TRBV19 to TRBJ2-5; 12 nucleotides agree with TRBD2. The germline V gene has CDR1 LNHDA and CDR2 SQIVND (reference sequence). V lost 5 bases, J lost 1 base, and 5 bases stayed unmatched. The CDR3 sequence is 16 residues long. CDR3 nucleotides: TGTGCCAGTAGTTCTAGCGGGGGGGGCCGCCAAGAGACCCAGTACTTC. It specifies CASSSSGGGRQETQYF. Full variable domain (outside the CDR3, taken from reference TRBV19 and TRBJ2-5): DGGITQSPKYLFRKEGQNVTLSCEQNLNHDAMYWYRQDPGQGLRLIYYSQIVNDFQKGDIAEGYSVSREKKESFPLTVTSAQKNPTAFYLCASSSSGGGRQETQYFGPGTRLLVL.

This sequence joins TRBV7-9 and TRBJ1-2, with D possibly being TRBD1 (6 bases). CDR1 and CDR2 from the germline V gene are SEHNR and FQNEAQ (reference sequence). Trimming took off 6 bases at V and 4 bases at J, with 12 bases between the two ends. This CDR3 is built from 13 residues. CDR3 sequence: CASRQGGGYGYTF. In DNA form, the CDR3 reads TGTGCCAGCAGACAGGGTGGCGGCTATGGCTACACCTTC. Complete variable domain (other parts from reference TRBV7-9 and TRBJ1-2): DTGVSQNPRHKITKRGQNVTFRCDPISEHNRLYWYRQTLGQGPEFLTYFQNEAQLEKSRLLSDRFSAERPKGSFSTLEIQRTEQGDSAMYLCASRQGGGYGYTFGSGTRLTVV.

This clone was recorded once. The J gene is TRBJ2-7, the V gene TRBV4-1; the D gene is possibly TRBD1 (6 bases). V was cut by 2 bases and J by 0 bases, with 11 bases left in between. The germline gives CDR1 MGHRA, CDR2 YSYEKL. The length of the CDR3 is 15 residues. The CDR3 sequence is CASSQLTGFSYEQYF. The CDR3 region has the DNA TGCGCCAGCAGCCAACTGACAGGCTTCTCCTACGAGCAGTACTTC.

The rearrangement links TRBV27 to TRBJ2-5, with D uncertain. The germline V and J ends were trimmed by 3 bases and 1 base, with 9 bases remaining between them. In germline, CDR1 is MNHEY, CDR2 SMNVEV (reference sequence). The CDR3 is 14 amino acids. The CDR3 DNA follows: TGTGCCAGCAGTTTCTCCGACACCCAAGAGACCCAGTACTTC. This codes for CASSFSDTQETQYF.

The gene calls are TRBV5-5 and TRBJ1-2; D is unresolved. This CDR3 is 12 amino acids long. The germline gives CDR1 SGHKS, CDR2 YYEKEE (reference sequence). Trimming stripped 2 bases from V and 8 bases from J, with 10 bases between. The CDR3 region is CASSFSREGYTF. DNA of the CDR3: TGTGCCAGCAGCTTTTCCCGAGAAGGCTACACCTTC.

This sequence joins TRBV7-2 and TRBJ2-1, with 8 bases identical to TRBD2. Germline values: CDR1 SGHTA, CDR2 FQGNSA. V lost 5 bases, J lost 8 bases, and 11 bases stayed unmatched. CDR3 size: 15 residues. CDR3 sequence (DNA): TGTGCCAGCAGCCGCGGGACTAGTCTAATCGATGAGCAGTTCTTC. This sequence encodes CASSRGTSLIDEQFF.

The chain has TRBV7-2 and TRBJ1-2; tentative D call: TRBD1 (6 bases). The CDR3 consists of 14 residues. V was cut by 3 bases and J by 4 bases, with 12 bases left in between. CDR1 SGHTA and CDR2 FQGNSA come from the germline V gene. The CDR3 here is CASSFTTGSYGYTF. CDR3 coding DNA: TGTGCCAGCAGCTTCACGACAGGCTCCTATGGCTACACCTTC. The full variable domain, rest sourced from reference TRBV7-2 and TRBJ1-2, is GAGVSQSPSNKVTEKGKDVELRCDPISGHTALYWYRQSLGQGLEFLIYFQGNSAPDKSGLPSDRFSAERTGGSVSTLTIQRTQQEDSAVYLCASSFTTGSYGYTFGSGTRLTVV.

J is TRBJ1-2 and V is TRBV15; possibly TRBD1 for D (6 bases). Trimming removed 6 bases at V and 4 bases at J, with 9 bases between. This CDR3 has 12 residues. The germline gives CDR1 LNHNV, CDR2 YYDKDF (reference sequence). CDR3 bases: TGTGCCACCAGTGGACAGTTCTATGGCTACACCTTC. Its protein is CATSGQFYGYTF.

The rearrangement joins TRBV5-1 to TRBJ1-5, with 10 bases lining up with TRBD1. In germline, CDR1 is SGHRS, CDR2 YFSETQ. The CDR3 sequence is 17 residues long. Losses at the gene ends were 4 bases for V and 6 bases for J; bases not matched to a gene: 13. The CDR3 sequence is CASSPGPGTGDPQPQHF. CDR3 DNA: TGCGCCAGCAGCCCGGGACCCGGGACAGGGGACCCTCAGCCCCAGCATTTT.

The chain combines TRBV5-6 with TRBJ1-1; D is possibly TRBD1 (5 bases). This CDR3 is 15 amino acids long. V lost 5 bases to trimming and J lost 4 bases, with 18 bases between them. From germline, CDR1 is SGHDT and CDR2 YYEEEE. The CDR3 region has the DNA TGTGCCAGCAGTTACCCCGGGGGACCTGTCACTGAAGCTTTCTTT. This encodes CASSYPGGPVTEAFF.

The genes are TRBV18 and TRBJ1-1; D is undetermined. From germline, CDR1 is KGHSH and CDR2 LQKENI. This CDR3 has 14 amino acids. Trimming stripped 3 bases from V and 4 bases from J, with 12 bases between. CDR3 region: CASSPTRDVTEAFF. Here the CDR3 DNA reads TGTGCCAGCTCACCTACCCGGGATGTCACTGAAGCTTTCTTT.

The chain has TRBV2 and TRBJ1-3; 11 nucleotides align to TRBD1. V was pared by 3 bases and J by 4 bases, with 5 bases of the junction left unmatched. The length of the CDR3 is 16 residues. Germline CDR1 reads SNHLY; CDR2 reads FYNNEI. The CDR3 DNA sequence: TGTGCCAGCAGTGAGGGGACAGGGGGGATAGGAAACACCATATATTTT. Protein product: CASSEGTGGIGNTIYF. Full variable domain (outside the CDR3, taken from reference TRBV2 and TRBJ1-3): EPEVTQTPSHQVTQMGQEVILRCVPISNHLYFYWYRQILGQKVEFLVSFYNNEISEKSEIFDDQFSVERPDGSNFTLKIRSTKLEDSAMYFCASSEGTGGIGNTIYFGEGSWLTVV.

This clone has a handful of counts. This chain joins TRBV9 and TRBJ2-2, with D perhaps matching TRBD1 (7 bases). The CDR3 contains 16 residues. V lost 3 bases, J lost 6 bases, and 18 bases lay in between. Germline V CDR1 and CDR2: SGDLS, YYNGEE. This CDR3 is CASSEGGEWEAGELFF. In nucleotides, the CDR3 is TGTGCCAGCAGCGAAGGGGGCGAGTGGGAGGCCGGGGAGCTGTTTTTT.

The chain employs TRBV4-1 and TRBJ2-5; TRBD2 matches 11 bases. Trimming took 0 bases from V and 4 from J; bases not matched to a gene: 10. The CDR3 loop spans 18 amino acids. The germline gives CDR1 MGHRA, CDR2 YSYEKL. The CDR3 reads CASSQDRLAGGRGETQYF. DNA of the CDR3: TGCGCCAGCAGCCAAGATCGGCTAGCGGGGGGTAGGGGAGAGACCCAGTACTTC.

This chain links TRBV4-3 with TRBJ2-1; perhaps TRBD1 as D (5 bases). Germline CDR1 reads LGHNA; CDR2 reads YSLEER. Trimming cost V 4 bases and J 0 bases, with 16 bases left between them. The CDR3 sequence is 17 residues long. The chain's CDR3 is CASSPNVGASSYNEQFF. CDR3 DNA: TGCGCCAGCAGCCCAAACGTTGGGGCCAGCTCCTACAATGAGCAGTTCTTC.

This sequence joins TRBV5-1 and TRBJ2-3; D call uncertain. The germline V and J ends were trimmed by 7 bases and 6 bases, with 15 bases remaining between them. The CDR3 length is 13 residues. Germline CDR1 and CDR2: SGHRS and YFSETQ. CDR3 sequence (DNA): TGCGCCAGCGGTTTCGGTCCCTCTGATACGCAGTATTTT. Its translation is CASGFGPSDTQYF.

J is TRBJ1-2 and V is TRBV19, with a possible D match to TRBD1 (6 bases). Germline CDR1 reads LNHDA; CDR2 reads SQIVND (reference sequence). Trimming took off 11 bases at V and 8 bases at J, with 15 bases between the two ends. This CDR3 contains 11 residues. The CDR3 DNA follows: TGTGCCGGCAATACAGGGAACGGCTACACCTTC. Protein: CAGNTGNGYTF.

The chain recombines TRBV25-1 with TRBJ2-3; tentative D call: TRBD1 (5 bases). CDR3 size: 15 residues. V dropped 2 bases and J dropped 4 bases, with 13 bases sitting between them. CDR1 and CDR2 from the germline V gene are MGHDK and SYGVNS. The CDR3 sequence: CASSEGAGSADTQYF. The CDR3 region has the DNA TGTGCCAGCAGTGAAGGGGCAGGGTCGGCAGATACGCAGTATTTT.

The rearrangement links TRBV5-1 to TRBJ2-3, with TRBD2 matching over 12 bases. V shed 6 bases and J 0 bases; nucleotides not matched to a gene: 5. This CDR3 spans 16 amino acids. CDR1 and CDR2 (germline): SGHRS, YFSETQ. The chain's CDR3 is CASKTSGGTSTDTQYF. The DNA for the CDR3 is TGCGCCAGCAAGACTAGCGGGGGAACAAGCACAGATACGCAGTATTTT.